A selection of T cell receptor beta chains follows, all from one sample in a study of cytomegalovirus exposure and HLA in healthy donors. TCRdb keeps only in-frame clones here, not all; method: immunoSEQ multiplex PCR. The repertoire consists of 140,000 to 150,000 clones, with less than 85% occurring once and the leading ten covering approximately 1.8%. Source material: PBMCs. All receptors derive from a man in his forties in good health and CMV-seronegative. Both conserved end residues are part of each CDR3. Fields, in order: CDR3 protein, J gene, V gene.

CDR3: CSVGTGTGGYTGELFF
J: TRBJ2-2
V: TRBV29-1

CDR3: CASSPRGTGYNEQYF
J: TRBJ2-7
V: TRBV9

CDR3: CASSQDFRGEQYF
J: TRBJ2-7
V: TRBV4-1

CDR3: CASSPPGGRSYEQYF
J: TRBJ2-7
V: TRBV18

CDR3: CAIRTGQGNNSPLHF
J: TRBJ1-6
V: TRBV10-3

CDR3: CASSLGTGISYEQYF
J: TRBJ2-7
V: TRBV7-2

CDR3: CASTGEPYLSETQYF
J: TRBJ2-5
V: TRBV6-1

CDR3: CASSFGTGKEVF
J: TRBJ1-1
V: TRBV27

CDR3: CASSLGQTSDYGYTF
J: TRBJ1-2
V: TRBV5-4

CDR3: CASSPGQAMNTEAFF
J: TRBJ1-1
V: TRBV18

CDR3: CASSLVSGQGAHYGYTF
J: TRBJ1-2
V: TRBV11-3

CDR3: CASSPDAGRSYEQYF
J: TRBJ2-7
V: TRBV6-5

CDR3: CSAAGYFPNEQYF
J: TRBJ2-7
V: TRBV29-1

CDR3: CASSDRVASYEQYF
J: TRBJ2-7
V: TRBV7-9

CDR3: CASGQTYNSPLHF
J: TRBJ1-6
V: TRBV7-3

CDR3: CAISDLQGTNSPLHF
J: TRBJ1-6
V: TRBV10-3

CDR3: CASSLLGTSGGSYEQYF
J: TRBJ2-7
V: TRBV28

CDR3: CAWSTGQGWTQYF
J: TRBJ2-4
V: TRBV30

CDR3: CASSSTSFAETQYF
J: TRBJ2-5
V: TRBV6-5

CDR3: CASSLAWPFKETQYF
J: TRBJ2-5
V: TRBV5-6

CDR3: CAISDVSGANNQPQHF
J: TRBJ1-5
V: TRBV10-3

CDR3: CASSQRGLAGVTDTQYF
J: TRBJ2-3
V: TRBV4-1

CDR3: CASSLKGWGGPYEQYF
J: -
V: TRBV27

CDR3: CASSLAGNYEQYF
J: TRBJ2-7
V: TRBV5-1

CDR3: CASSDGSTGTRGEQYF
J: TRBJ2-7
V: TRBV25-1

CDR3: CASSYGDRVNTGELFF
J: TRBJ2-2
V: TRBV6-5

CDR3: CAWSGLALRTDTQYF
J: TRBJ2-3
V: TRBV30

CDR3: CASRNHGTGVYGYTF
J: TRBJ1-2
V: TRBV19

CDR3: CASPGGPGNEKLFF
J: TRBJ1-4
V: TRBV5-5

CDR3: CASSLGLAGRQETQYF
J: TRBJ2-5
V: TRBV5-4

CDR3: CASSQGGAEAFF
J: TRBJ1-1
V: TRBV14

CDR3: CASSSRDRGLTDTQYF
J: TRBJ2-3
V: TRBV13

CDR3: CASSYSSGKFIEKLFF
J: TRBJ1-4
V: TRBV6-5

CDR3: CARSLAGGREETQYF
J: TRBJ2-5
V: TRBV5-3

CDR3: CASSQLGIYTDTQYF
J: TRBJ2-3
V: TRBV14

CDR3: CASSPTGDASGNTIYF
J: TRBJ1-3
V: TRBV18

CDR3: CASSMGARNEQYF
J: TRBJ2-7
V: TRBV19

CDR3: CASSRSGGTKNTEAFF
J: TRBJ1-1
V: TRBV11-2

CDR3: CASSRTGASNEKLFF
J: TRBJ1-4
V: TRBV5-6

CDR3: CASTDERGRKAFF
J: TRBJ1-1
V: TRBV19

CDR3: CAWHRDRVPGANVLTF
J: TRBJ2-6
V: TRBV30

CDR3: CAWGTGSPEAFF
J: TRBJ1-1
V: TRBV30